This record concerns one T cell receptor (beta chain) sequence. This sample stems from a study of blood T cell repertoires in COVID-19. Turning to the study itself: Samples representing acute and convalescent COVID-19 were sourced from the United States, Italy and Spain. T cells, B-cell-depleted T cells, or PBMCs provided the cDNA or gDNA that served as material.

Source study methods: Amplifying reference gene primers gave estimates of nucleated cell counts. Sequenced by immunoSEQ multiplex PCR; TCRdb stores in-frame clones only, minus some. Clone size and V and J calls were adopted from that table, with D and trimming inferred from the DNA. This table holds some 150,000 clones, approximately 85% found once. This CDR3 has 15 residues. CDR1 is SGHRS and CDR2 is YFSETQ in the germline V gene. Trimming at V came to 5 bases and at J to 4 bases, leaving 8 bases not matched to a gene. Source material: peripheral blood. The chain couples TRBV5-1 to TRBJ2-1; TRBD1 agrees at 8 bases. This receptor was identified in a man aged 50 to 59 with acute or convalescent COVID-19. The CDR3 coding sequence is TGCGCCAGCAGACAGGGACAGGATCCATACAATGAGCAGTTCTTC. Protein sequence: CASRQGQDPYNEQFF.